Below, 14 T cell receptor beta chains from the same sample are listed, as sequenced in a study of blood T cells in healthy people across ages. It was with a sample-barcoded 5' primer and a J-beta primer mix that a second PCR of roughly 7 to 12 cycles was run. Each CDR3 protein gets one entry after TCRdb re-called the 5' RACE reads with MiXCR. The sample shows over a million distinct CDR3 sequences, approximately 26% of them seen only once. This same sample was also taken into another study, of T cells of mothers and their children.

Sequencing input: blood. The origin of the receptors is a girl under 10 years old in good health.

This chain uses TRBV29-1 with TRBJ1-2; possibly TRBD1 for D (5 bases). V shed 7 bases and J shed 7 bases, with 16 bases lying between them. This CDR3 contains 12 residues. CDR1 and CDR2 (germline): SQVTM, ANQGSEA. CDR3 DNA: TGCAGCGGATTAATTGACAGTCTTGGCTACACCTTC. Its translation: CSGLIDSLGYTF.

The chain recombines TRBV14 with TRBJ2-7, with D unresolved. V was clipped by 0 bases and J by 2 bases, with 8 bases between them. Germline V CDR1 and CDR2: SGHDN, FVKESK. The CDR3 covers 14 residues. The CDR3 here is CASSQENGPYEQYF. In nucleotides, the CDR3 is TGTGCCAGCAGCCAAGAAAACGGGCCCTACGAGCAGTACTTC.

This clonotype has just a few counts. The genes are TRBV4-1 and TRBJ2-3; tentatively, D is TRBD2 (6 bases). Per the germline V gene, CDR1 is MGHRA and CDR2 is YSYEKL. Between the trimmed V and J ends, which lost 0 bases and 5 bases, there was a span of 15 bases. CDR3 length: 16 amino acids. The CDR3 DNA reads TGCGCCAGCAGCCAAGAAGTGCGGGGATTCCAAGATACGCAGTATTTT. Its protein product is CASSQEVRGFQDTQYF.

The chain joins TRBV7-9 to TRBJ2-1, with D tentatively TRBD1 (5 bases). The J call may be in error: the DNA end matches TRBJ2-7 better. The germline gives CDR1 SEHNR, CDR2 FQNEAQ (reference sequence). The CDR3 length is 14 residues. CDR3 coding DNA: TGTGCCAGCAGCTTAGTTACAGGCCCCGGCGAGCAGTACTTC. It specifies CASSLVTGPGEQYF.

V gene TRBV14 combines with J gene TRBJ2-1; 8 bases match TRBD2. V shed 4 bases, J shed 4 bases, and the junction held 3 bases outside the gene matches. This CDR3 is 14 amino acids long. Germline assignment: CDR1 SGHDN and CDR2 FVKESK. CDR3 in amino acids: CASSRLANYNEQFF. The CDR3, as DNA: TGTGCCAGCAGCCGACTAGCGAATTACAATGAGCAGTTCTTC.

The rearrangement links TRBV29-1 to TRBJ2-5, with D uncertain. Looked up from germline, CDR1 is SQVTM and CDR2 is ANQGSEA. The CDR3 runs 13 residues. The V end was cut by 5 bases, the J end by 1 base, with 11 bases between. The CDR3 spells CSVLTRFQETQYF. CDR3 in DNA: TGCAGCGTTTTGACTCGCTTCCAAGAGACCCAGTACTTC.

This clonotype was found many times. V usage is TRBV6-5 and J usage is TRBJ1-1; 7 nucleotides line up with TRBD1. Per the germline V gene, CDR1 is MNHEY and CDR2 is SVGAGI. Germline trimming cut 2 bases from V and 5 bases from J; bases unmatched to any gene: 2. The CDR3 runs 13 residues. The CDR3 DNA reads TGTGCCAGCAGTTACCACAGGGGTACTGAAGCTTTCTTT. Translation gives CASSYHRGTEAFF.

The table lists this clonotype with a count of one. The chain uses TRBV2 and TRBJ2-7; 7 bases line up with TRBD2. The CDR3 has 13 residues. The germline CDR1 and CDR2 sequences are SNHLY and FYNNEI. Trimming removed 6 bases from V and 1 base from J; junction bases left unmatched: 3. The CDR3, as DNA: TGTGCCAGCAGAAATAGCGGGTCCTACGAGCAGTACTTC. The encoded protein is CASRNSGSYEQYF.

This clonotype occurred once. The chain couples TRBV9 to TRBJ2-1; the D is unclear. Deletions cut 0 bases from V and 9 bases from J, with 16 bases between. The CDR3 covers 15 residues. CDR1 SGDLS and CDR2 YYNGEE come from the germline V gene. CDR3 protein: CASSVARTLPGEQFF. DNA for the CDR3: TGTGCCAGCAGCGTAGCTCGGACCCTCCCCGGTGAGCAGTTCTTC.

This sequence joins TRBV24-1 and TRBJ1-2; D gene uncertain. Germline lookup yields CDR1 KGHDR and CDR2 SFDVKD. Trimming took 1 base from V and 10 from J, leaving 6 bases between them. This CDR3 comprises 11 residues. This CDR3 is CATSDLGIYTF. CDR3 DNA sequence: TGTGCCACCAGTGATTTAGGCATCTACACCTTC.

The CDR3 spells CASSPKPGARSPLHF. DNA of the CDR3: TGTGCCAGCAGCCCTAAACCGGGGGCCAGGTCACCCCTCCACTTT. The chain links TRBV11-3 to TRBJ1-6, with a possible D match to TRBD1 (6 bases). V lost 5 bases to trimming and J lost 10 bases, with 18 bases between them. The CDR3 sequence is 15 residues long. Per germline, CDR1 SGHNT and CDR2 YENEEA.

The rearrangement uses TRBV7-9 and TRBJ2-2, with no clear D. Looked up from germline, CDR1 is SEHNR and CDR2 is FQNEAQ (reference sequence). CDR3 length: 14 residues. The V end was cut by 4 bases, the J end by 6 bases, with 12 bases between. CDR3 nucleotides: TGTGCCAGCAGCTGGATTGACAAACCCGGGGAGCTGTTTTTT. Translated, it gives CASSWIDKPGELFF.

There are a few counts of this clonotype. This chain connects TRBV9 to TRBJ1-6; no clear D. V lost 2 bases and J 6 bases, leaving 6 bases between the germline ends. This CDR3 is 13 amino acids long. Germline V gene data show CDR1 as SGDLS and CDR2 as YYNGEE. The CDR3 DNA reads as TGTGCCAGCAGCGTGGCAGCTAATTCACCCCTCCACTTT. Translation: CASSVAANSPLHF.

The chain uses TRBV15 and TRBJ2-5; the D call may be TRBD1 or TRBD2 (5 bases each). CDR3 length: 14 residues. Looked up from germline, CDR1 is LNHNV and CDR2 is YYDKDF (reference sequence). The V gene lost 9 bases and the J gene lost 0 bases, with 14 bases spanning the gap. The CDR3 DNA reads as TGTGCCACAACTCCGGGACGGTACCAAGAGACCCAGTACTTC. Amino acids: CATTPGRYQETQYF.